These T cell receptor beta chains were read from a single sample in a study of neurological immune-mediated disorders. One entry per CDR3 protein results from TCRdb running MiXCR on the 5' RACE reads. This sample has tens of thousands of distinct CDR3 sequences, with just under 6.5% found just once. Sample: CD4+ T cells from blood. The source of these receptors is a woman in her thirties or forties in good health. Both conserved end residues are part of each CDR3. A D gene is named only where the DNA matches it firmly. Clone size appears in some rows only: once, few, many, or a class for an expanded clone.

abundance: many
v_gene: TRBV6-1
len: 16
d_gene: -
j_gene: TRBJ2-5
CDR3nt: TGTGCCGGAAGGGCGGGACAACGGGGGTACCAAGAGACCCAGTACTTC
CDR3aa: CAGRAGQRGYQETQYF

abundance: many
v_gene: TRBV4-3
len: 15
d_gene: -
j_gene: TRBJ1-2
CDR3nt: TGCGCCAGCAGCCAAGGCCCCGGGACAACTTATGGCTACACCTTC
CDR3aa: CASSQGPGTTYGYTF

abundance: few
v_gene: TRBV20-1
len: 13
d_gene: -
j_gene: TRBJ2-1
CDR3nt: TGCAGTGCCACCCGGGACGCCTCGTTATGGCAGTTCTTC
CDR3aa: CSATRDASLWQFF

abundance: many
v_gene: TRBV4-1
len: 14
d_gene: TRBD1
j_gene: TRBJ1-1
CDR3nt: TGCGCCAGCAGCCGTACAGGGGGCGAGGCTGAAGCTTTCTTT
CDR3aa: CASSRTGGEAEAFF

abundance: many
v_gene: TRBV7-8
len: 12
d_gene: -
j_gene: TRBJ2-5
CDR3nt: TGTGCCAGCAGCCCACCCCAAGGGGCCCAGTACTTC
CDR3aa: CASSPPQGAQYF

abundance: many
v_gene: TRBV5-6
len: 14
d_gene: -
j_gene: TRBJ1-2
CDR3nt: TGTGCCAGCAGCGGGGGCCCTACCAACTATGGCTACACCTTC
CDR3aa: CASSGGPTNYGYTF

abundance: many
v_gene: TRBV5-1
len: 13
d_gene: -
j_gene: TRBJ1-2
CDR3nt: TGCGCCAGCAGCGAGGACGATACGTATGGCTACACCTTC
CDR3aa: CASSEDDTYGYTF

abundance: many
v_gene: TRBV20-1
len: 13
d_gene: TRBD2
j_gene: TRBJ2-1
CDR3nt: TGCAGTGCTAGAGATCGGGTAGCGGGAGCGGCGTTCTTC
CDR3aa: CSARDRVAGAAFF

abundance: many
v_gene: TRBV5-1
len: 17
d_gene: TRBD1
j_gene: TRBJ1-1
CDR3nt: TGCGCCAGCAGCCCCACACGCGGGACAGGAATGAACACTGAAGCTTTCTTT
CDR3aa: CASSPTRGTGMNTEAFF

abundance: many
v_gene: TRBV20-1
len: 14
d_gene: TRBD1
j_gene: TRBJ1-4
CDR3nt: TGCAGTGCTAGAGATCGGAGCAGGGGGGGAAAACTGTTTTTT
CDR3aa: CSARDRSRGGKLFF

abundance: -
v_gene: TRBV10-1
len: 14
d_gene: -
j_gene: TRBJ1-1
CDR3nt: TGCGCCAGCAGCCCATCAGGGGAGAACACTGAAGCTTTCTTT
CDR3aa: CASSPSGENTEAFF

abundance: many
v_gene: TRBV7-8
len: 15
d_gene: TRBD2
j_gene: TRBJ2-1
CDR3nt: TGTGCCAGTCATCTAGCGGAGAATATCTACAATGAGCAGTTCTTC
CDR3aa: CASHLAENIYNEQFF

abundance: many
v_gene: TRBV7-2
len: 17
d_gene: TRBD1
j_gene: TRBJ1-2
CDR3nt: TGTGCCAGCAGCTCGACCCGGGGACAGGGGTTGTGGTATGGCTACACCTTC
CDR3aa: CASSSTRGQGLWYGYTF